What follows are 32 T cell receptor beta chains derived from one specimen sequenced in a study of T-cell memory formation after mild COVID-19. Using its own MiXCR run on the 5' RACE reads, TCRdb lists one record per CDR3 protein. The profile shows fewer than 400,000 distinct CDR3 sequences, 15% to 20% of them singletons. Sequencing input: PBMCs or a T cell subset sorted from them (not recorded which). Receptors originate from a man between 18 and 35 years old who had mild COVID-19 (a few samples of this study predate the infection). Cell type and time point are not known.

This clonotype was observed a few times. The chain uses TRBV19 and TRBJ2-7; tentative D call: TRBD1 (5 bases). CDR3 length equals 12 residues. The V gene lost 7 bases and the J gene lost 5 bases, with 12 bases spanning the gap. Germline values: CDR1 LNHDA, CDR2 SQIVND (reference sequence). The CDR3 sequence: CASTPAGHEQYV. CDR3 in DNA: TGTGCCAGTACCCCCGCAGGGCACGAGCAGTACGTC.

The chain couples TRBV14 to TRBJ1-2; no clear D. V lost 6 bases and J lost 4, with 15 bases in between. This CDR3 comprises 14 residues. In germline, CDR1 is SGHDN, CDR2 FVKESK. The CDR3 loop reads CASSSQDAGYGYTF. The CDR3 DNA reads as TGTGCCAGCAGTTCCCAAGATGCGGGCTATGGCTACACCTTC. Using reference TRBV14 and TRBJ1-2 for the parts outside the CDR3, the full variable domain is EAGVTQFPSHSVIEKGQTVTLRCDPISGHDNLYWYRRVMGKEIKFLLHFVKESKQDESGMPNNRFLAERTGGTYSTLKVQPAELEDSGVYFCASSSQDAGYGYTFGSGTRLTVV.

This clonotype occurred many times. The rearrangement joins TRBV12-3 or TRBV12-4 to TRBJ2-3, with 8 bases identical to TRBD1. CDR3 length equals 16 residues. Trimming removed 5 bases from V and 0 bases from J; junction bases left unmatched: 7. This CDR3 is CASSLDRQGSTDTQYF. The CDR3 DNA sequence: TGTGCCAGCAGTCTCGATCGACAGGGGAGCACAGATACGCAGTATTTT.

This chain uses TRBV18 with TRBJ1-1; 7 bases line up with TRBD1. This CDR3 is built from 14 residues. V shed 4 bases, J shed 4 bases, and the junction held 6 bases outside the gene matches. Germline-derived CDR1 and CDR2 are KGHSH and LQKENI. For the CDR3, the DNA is TGTGCCAGCTCACGTGAGTCAGGGGGCACTGAAGCTTTCTTT. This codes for CASSRESGGTEAFF.

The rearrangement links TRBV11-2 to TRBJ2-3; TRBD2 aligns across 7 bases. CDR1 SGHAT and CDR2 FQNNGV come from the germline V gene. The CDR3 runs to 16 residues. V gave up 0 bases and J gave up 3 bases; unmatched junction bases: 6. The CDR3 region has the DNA TGTGCCAGCAGCTTAGATTTCAGCGGGGTGACAGATACGCAGTATTTT. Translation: CASSLDFSGVTDTQYF.

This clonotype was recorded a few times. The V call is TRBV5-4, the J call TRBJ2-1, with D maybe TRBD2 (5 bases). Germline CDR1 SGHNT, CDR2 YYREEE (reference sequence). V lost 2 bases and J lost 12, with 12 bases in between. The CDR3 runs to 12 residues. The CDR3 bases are TGTGCCAGCAGCTTTGATTCGGAGGCGCAGTTCTTC. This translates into CASSFDSEAQFF.

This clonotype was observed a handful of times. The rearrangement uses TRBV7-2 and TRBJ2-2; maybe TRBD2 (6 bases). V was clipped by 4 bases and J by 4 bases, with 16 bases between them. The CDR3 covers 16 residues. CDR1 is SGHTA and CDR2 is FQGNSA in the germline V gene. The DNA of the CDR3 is TGTGCCAGCAGCTCTCCCGGGACTTTGGGCACCGGGGAGCTGTTTTTT. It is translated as CASSSPGTLGTGELFF.

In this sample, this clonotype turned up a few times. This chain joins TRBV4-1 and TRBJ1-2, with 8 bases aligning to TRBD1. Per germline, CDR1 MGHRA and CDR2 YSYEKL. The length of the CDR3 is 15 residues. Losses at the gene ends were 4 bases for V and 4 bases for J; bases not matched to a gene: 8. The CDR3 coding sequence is TGCGCCAGCAGCCTCACCGACAGGGGACGCTATGGCTACACCTTC. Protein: CASSLTDRGRYGYTF.

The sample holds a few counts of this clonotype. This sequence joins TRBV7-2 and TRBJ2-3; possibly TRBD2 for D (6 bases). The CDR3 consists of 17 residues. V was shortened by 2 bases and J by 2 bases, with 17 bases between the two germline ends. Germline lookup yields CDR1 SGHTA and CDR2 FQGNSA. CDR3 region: CASSLNSAGLNTDTQYF. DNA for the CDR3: TGTGCCAGCAGCTTAAATTCGGCGGGACTTAACACAGATACGCAGTATTTT.

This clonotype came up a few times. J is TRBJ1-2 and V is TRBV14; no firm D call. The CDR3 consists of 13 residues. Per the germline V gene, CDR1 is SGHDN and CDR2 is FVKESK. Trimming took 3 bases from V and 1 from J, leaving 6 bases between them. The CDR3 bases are TGTGCCAGCAGCCAGGAGATTAACTATGGCTACACCTTC. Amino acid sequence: CASSQEINYGYTF.

The CDR3 DNA reads as TGCGCCAGCAGCTTGGCCTGGGTGGGACAGGGAGGCAATGAGCAGTTCTTC. Protein product: CASSLAWVGQGGNEQFF. The chain recombines TRBV5-1 with TRBJ2-1, with TRBD1 identical over 9 bases. The V and J ends lost 0 bases and 6 bases, in that order; junction bases with no gene match: 10. The CDR3 length is 17 residues. Germline V lookup: CDR1 SGHRS, CDR2 YFSETQ.

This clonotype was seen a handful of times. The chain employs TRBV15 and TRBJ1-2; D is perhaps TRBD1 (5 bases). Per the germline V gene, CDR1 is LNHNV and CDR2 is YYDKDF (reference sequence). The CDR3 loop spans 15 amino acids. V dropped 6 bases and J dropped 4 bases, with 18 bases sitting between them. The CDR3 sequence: CATSEGTGPSYGYTF. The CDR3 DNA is TGTGCCACCAGTGAGGGGACCGGACCCAGCTATGGCTACACCTTC.

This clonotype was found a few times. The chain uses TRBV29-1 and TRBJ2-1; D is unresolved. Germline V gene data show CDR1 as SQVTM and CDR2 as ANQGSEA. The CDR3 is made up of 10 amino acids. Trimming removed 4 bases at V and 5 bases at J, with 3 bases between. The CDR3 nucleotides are TGCAGCGTTGTCCACAATGAGCAGTTCTTC. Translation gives CSVVHNEQFF.

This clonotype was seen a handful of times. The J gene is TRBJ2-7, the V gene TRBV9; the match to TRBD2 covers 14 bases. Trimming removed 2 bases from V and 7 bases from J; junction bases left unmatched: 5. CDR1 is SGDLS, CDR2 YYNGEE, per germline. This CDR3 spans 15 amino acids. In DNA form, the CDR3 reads TGTGCCAGCAGCGTGGGACTAGCGGGGGAAAGAGAGCAGTACTTC. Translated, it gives CASSVGLAGEREQYF.

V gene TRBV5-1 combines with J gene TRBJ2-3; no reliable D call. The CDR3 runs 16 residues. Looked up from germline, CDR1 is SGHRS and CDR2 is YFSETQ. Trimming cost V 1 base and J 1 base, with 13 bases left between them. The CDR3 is CASSLIPPSRTDTQYF. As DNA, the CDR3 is TGCGCCAGCAGCTTGATCCCCCCCTCCCGCACAGATACGCAGTATTTT. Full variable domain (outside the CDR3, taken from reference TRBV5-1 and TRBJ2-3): KAGVTQTPRYLIKTRGQQVTLSCSPISGHRSVSWYQQTPGQGLQFLFEYFSETQRNKGNFPGRFSGRQFSNSRSEMNVSTLELGDSALYLCASSLIPPSRTDTQYFGPGTRLTVL.

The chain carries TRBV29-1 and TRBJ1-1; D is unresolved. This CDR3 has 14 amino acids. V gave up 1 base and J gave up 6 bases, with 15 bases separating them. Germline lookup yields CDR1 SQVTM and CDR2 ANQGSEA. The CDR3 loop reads CSVEVGVGSSEAFF. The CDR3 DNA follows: TGCAGCGTTGAAGTCGGGGTTGGATCTTCTGAAGCTTTCTTT.

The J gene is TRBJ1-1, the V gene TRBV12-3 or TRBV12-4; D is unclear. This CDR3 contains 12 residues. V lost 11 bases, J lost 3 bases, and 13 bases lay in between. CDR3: CASGVGHTEAFF. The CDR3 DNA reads TGTGCCTCTGGGGTTGGGCACACTGAAGCTTTCTTT.

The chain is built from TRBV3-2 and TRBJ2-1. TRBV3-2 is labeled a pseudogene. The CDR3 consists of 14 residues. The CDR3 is CASSQENAYNEQFF. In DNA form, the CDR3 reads TGTGCCAGCAGCCAAGAGAACGCCTACAATGAGCAGTTCTTC.

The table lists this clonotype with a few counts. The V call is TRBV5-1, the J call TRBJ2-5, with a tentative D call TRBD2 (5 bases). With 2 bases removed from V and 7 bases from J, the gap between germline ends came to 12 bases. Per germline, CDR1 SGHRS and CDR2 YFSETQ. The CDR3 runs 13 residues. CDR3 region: CASSFRVAGTQYF. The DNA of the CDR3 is TGCGCCAGCAGCTTCCGGGTTGCGGGGACCCAGTACTTC.

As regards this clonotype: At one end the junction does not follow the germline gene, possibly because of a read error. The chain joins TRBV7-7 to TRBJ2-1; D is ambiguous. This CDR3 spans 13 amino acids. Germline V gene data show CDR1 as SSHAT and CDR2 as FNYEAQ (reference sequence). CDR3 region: CASSLNTDNEQFF. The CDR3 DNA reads TGTGCTAGCAGCTTAAACACCGACAATGAGCAGTTCTTC.

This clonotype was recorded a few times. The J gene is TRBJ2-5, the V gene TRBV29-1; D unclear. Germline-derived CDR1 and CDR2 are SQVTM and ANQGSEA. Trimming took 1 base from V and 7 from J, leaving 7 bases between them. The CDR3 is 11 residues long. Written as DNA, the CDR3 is TGCAGCGTTGAAGTGTGGGTGACCCAGTACTTC. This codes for CSVEVWVTQYF.

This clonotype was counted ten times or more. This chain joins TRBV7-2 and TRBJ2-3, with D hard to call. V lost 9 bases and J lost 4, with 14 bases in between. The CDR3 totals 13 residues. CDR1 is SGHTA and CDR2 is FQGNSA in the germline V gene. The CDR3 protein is CASTSFVADTQYF. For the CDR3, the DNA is TGTGCCAGTACCTCGTTCGTCGCAGATACGCAGTATTTT.

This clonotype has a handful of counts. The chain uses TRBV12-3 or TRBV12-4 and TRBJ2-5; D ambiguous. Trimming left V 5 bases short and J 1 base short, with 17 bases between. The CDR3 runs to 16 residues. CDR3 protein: CASSMDPIGLQETQYF. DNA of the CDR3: TGTGCCAGCAGTATGGACCCGATAGGTCTCCAAGAGACCCAGTACTTC.

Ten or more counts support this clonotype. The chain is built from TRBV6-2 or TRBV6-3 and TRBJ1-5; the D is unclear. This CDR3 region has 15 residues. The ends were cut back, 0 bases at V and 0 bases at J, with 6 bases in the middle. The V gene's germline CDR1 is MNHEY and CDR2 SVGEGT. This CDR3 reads CASSYSTYSNQPQHF. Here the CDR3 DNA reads TGTGCCAGCAGTTACTCGACGTATAGCAATCAGCCCCAGCATTTT.

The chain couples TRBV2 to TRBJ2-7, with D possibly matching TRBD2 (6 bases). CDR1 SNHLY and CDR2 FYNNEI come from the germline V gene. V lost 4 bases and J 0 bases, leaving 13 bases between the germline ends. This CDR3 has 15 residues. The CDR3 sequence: CASSVRGESSYEQYV. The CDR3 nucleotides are TGTGCCAGCAGTGTCCGCGGGGAGAGCTCCTACGAGCAGTACGTC.

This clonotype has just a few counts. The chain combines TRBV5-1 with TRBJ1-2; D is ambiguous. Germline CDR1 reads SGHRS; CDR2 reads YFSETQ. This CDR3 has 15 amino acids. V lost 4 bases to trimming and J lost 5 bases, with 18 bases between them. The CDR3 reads CASSPGSDKAYGYTF. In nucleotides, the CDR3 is TGCGCCAGCAGCCCGGGGAGTGATAAAGCATATGGCTACACCTTC. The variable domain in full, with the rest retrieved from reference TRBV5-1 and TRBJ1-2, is KAGVTQTPRYLIKTRGQQVTLSCSPISGHRSVSWYQQTPGQGLQFLFEYFSETQRNKGNFPGRFSGRQFSNSRSEMNVSTLELGDSALYLCASSPGSDKAYGYTFGSGTRLTVV.

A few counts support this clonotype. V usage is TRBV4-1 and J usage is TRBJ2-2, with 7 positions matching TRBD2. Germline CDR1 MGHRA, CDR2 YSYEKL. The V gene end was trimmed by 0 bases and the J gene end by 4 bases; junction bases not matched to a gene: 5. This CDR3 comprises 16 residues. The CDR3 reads CASSQEQAGTTGELFF. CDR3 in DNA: TGCGCCAGCAGCCAAGAGCAAGCGGGGACCACCGGGGAGCTGTTTTTT.

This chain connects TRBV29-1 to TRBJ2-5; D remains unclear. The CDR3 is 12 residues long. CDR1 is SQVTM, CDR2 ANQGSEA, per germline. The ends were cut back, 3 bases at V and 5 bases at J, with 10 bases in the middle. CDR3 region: CSVDKDGETQYF. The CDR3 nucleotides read TGCAGCGTTGATAAGGACGGGGAGACCCAGTACTTC.

CDR3 bases: TGTGCCAGCAGCCGGATTCTCGGGGGAAACTACGAGCAGTACTTC. It yields the protein CASSRILGGNYEQYF. V gene TRBV7-2 combines with J gene TRBJ2-7, with D possibly matching TRBD2 (6 bases). CDR3 length: 15 amino acids. Germline CDR1 is SGHTA and CDR2 is FQGNSA. Trimming took 5 bases from V and 3 from J, leaving 17 bases between them.

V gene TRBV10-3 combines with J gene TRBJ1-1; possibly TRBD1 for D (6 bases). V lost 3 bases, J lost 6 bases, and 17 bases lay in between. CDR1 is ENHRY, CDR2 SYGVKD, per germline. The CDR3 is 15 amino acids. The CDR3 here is CAISDRGGVYPEAFF. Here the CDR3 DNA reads TGTGCCATCAGTGACAGGGGAGGAGTTTACCCTGAAGCTTTCTTT.

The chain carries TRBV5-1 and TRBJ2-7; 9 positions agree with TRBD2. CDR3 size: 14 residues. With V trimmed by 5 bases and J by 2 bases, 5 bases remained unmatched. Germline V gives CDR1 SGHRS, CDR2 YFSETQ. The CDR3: CASSASGGPYEQYF. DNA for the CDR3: TGCGCCAGCAGTGCCAGCGGGGGGCCCTACGAGCAGTACTTC.

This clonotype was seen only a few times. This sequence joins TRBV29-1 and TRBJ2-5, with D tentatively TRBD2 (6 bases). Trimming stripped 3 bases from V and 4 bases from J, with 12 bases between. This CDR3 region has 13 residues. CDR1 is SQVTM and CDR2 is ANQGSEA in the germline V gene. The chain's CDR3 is CSVERGRGETQYF. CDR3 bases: TGCAGCGTTGAGCGGGGTAGAGGAGAGACCCAGTACTTC.